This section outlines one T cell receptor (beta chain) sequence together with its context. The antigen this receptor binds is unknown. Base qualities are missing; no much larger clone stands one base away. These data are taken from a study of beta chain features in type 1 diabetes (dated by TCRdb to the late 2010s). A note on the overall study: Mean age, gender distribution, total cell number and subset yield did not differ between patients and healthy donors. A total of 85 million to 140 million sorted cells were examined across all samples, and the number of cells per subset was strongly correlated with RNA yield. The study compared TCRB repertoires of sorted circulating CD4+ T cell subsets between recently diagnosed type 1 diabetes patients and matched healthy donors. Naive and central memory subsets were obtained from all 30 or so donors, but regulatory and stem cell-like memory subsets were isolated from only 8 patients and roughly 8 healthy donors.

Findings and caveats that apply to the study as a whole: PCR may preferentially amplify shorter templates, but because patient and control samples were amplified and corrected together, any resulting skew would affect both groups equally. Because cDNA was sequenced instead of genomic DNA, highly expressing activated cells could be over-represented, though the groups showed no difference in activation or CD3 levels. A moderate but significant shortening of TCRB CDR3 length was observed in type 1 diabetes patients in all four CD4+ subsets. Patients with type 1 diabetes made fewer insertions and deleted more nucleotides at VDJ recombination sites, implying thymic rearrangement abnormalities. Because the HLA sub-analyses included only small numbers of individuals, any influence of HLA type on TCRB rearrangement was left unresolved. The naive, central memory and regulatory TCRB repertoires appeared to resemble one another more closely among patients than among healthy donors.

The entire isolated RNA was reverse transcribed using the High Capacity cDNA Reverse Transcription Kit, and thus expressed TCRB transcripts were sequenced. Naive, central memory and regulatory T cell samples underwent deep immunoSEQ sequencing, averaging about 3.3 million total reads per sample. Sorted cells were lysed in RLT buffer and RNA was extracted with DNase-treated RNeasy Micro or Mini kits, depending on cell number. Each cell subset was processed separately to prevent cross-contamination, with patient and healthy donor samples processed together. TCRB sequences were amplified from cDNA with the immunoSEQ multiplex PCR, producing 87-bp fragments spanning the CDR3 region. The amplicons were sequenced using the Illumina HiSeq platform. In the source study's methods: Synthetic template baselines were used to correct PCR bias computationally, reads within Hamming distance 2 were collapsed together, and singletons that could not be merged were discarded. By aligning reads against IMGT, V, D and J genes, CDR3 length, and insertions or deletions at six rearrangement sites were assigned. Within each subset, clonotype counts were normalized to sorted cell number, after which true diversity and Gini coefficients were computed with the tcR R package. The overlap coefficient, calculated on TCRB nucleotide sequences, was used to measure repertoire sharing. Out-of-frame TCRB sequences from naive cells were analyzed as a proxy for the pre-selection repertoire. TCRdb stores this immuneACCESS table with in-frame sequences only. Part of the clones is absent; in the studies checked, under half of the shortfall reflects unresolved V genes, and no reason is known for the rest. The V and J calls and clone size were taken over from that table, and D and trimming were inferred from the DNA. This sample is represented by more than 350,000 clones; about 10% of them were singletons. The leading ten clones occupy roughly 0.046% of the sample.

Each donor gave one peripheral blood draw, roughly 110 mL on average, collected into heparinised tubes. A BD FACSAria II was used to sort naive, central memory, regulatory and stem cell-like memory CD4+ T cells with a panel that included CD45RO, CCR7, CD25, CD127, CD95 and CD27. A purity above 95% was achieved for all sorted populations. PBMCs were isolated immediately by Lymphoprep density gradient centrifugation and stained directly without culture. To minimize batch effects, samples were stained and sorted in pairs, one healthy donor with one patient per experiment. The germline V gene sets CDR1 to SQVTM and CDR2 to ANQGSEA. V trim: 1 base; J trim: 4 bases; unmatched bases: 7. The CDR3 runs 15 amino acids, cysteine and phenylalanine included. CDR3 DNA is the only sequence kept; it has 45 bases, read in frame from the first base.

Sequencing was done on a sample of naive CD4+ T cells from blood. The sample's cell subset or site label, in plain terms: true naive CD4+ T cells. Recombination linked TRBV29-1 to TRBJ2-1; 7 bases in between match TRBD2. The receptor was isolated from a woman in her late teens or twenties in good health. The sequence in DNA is TGCAGCGTTGAAGGGGGGGGTACCGGATACAATGAGCAGTTCTTC. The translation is CSVEGGGTGYNEQFF.